Below are 8 T cell receptor beta chains sequenced from a single sample in a study of blood T cell repertoires in COVID-19. Sequenced by immunoSEQ multiplex PCR; TCRdb stores in-frame clones only, minus some. The table has about 140,000 clones, roughly 84% seen once. Material: peripheral blood. All receptors derive from a human donor in a cohort sampled during active COVID-19.

This chain uses TRBV10-2 with TRBJ2-7, with 7 bases lining up with TRBD1. CDR3 length: 15 amino acids. The germline CDR1 and CDR2 sequences are WSHSY and SAAADI. V dropped 5 bases and J dropped 0; count of bases not matched to a gene: 7. The CDR3 loop reads CASSPDRLSSYEQYF. The CDR3 nucleotides are TGCGCCAGCAGTCCGGACAGGCTTAGCTCCTACGAGCAGTACTTC.

The gene calls are TRBV11-2 and TRBJ2-5; tentative D call: TRBD2 (5 bases). CDR3 length equals 13 residues. V gave up 4 bases and J gave up 4 bases, with 10 bases separating them. Germline CDR1 reads SGHAT; CDR2 reads FQNNGV. CDR3 residues: CASSSTSRETQYF. Here the CDR3 DNA reads TGTGCCAGCAGCTCCACTAGTCGAGAGACCCAGTACTTC.

Here the CDR3 reads CATLDRNTEAFF. The CDR3 DNA sequence: TGTGCCACCCTGGACAGGAACACTGAAGCTTTCTTT. This sequence joins TRBV19 and TRBJ1-1; D may be TRBD1 (6 bases). The V end lost 10 bases, the J end lost 1 base, and 10 bases lay between the germline ends. Per germline, CDR1 LNHDA and CDR2 SQIVND (reference sequence). This CDR3 spans 12 amino acids. The full variable domain, its missing parts supplied by reference TRBV19 and TRBJ1-1, is DGGITQSPKYLFRKEGQNVTLSCEQNLNHDAMYWYRQDPGQGLRLIYYSQIVNDFQKGDIAEGYSVSREKKESFPLTVTSAQKNPTAFYLCATLDRNTEAFFGQGTRLTVV.

This clone was recorded a few times. The rearrangement joins TRBV13 to TRBJ2-5; 9 nucleotides match TRBD2. The length of the CDR3 is 16 residues. CDR1 and CDR2 from the germline V gene are PRHDT and FYEKMQ (reference sequence). The J segment lost 5 bases and the V segment lost 2 bases, leaving 9 bases of the junction unmatched. The CDR3 region is CASSLYAGGPVETQYF. CDR3 nucleotide sequence: TGTGCCAGCAGCTTATATGCGGGGGGGCCGGTTGAGACCCAGTACTTC.

This clone was counted only a few times. The chain couples TRBV2 to TRBJ2-7; D possibly corresponds to TRBD1 (5 bases). Germline assignment: CDR1 SNHLY and CDR2 FYNNEI. Trimming took off 6 bases at V and 4 bases at J, with 10 bases between the two ends. CDR3 length equals 12 residues. The CDR3 reads CASSVDRYEQYF. CDR3 coding DNA: TGTGCCAGCAGCGTCGACAGATACGAGCAGTACTTC.

The chain links TRBV3-1 (or the pseudogene TRBV3-2) to TRBJ2-7; the match to TRBD1 covers 7 bases. Looked up from germline, CDR1 is LGHDT and CDR2 is YNNKEL (reference sequence). The CDR3 runs 15 residues. The V and J ends lost 1 base and 3 bases, in that order; junction bases with no gene match: 6. This CDR3 reads CASSQGRTGIYEQYF. The DNA of the CDR3 is TGTGCCAGCAGCCAAGGGAGGACAGGAATCTACGAGCAGTACTTC.

The rearrangement links TRBV5-4 to TRBJ2-3; 11 nucleotides agree with TRBD2. V lost 4 bases, J lost 3 bases, and 13 bases stayed unmatched. This CDR3 is 18 amino acids long. The germline V gene has CDR1 SGHNT and CDR2 YYREEE (reference sequence). The chain's CDR3 is CASSPGGSGGAGTDTQYF. The CDR3 DNA reads as TGTGCCAGCAGCCCCGGGGGTAGCGGGGGGGCCGGGACAGATACGCAGTATTTT.

This clone was detected only once. The chain joins TRBV15 to TRBJ2-2, with a weak D call TRBD2 (5 bases). Germline values: CDR1 LNHNV, CDR2 YYDKDF (reference sequence). The CDR3 contains 16 residues. V dropped 0 bases and J dropped 5 bases, with 13 bases sitting between them. The CDR3 here is CATSRDLRRLTGELFF. In nucleotides, the CDR3 is TGTGCCACCAGCAGAGATTTGAGGAGACTAACCGGGGAGCTGTTTTTT.